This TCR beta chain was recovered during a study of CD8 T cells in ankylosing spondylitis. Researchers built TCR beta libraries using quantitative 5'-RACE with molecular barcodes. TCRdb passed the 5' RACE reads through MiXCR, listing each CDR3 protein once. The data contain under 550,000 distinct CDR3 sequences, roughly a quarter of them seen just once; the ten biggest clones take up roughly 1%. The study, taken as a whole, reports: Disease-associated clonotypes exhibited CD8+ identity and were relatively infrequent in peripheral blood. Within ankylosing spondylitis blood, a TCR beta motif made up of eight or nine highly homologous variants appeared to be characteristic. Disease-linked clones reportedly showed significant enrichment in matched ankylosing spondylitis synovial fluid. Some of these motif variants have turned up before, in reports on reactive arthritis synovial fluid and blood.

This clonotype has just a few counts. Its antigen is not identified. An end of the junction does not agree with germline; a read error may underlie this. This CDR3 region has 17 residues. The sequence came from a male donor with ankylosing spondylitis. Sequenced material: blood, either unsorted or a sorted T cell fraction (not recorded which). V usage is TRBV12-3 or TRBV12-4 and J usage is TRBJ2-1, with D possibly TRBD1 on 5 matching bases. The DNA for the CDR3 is TGTACCAGCTGTTGGGGCTTAGCAGCCGATTTCGACAATGAGCAGTTCTTC. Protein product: CTSCWGLAADFDNEQFF.